This is a list of T cell receptor beta chains from one sample in a study of monozygotic twins with inflammatory bowel disease. TCRdb derives one entry per CDR3 protein from the 5' RACE reads, leaving out DNA. Recorded for this sample: about 150,000 distinct CDR3 sequences. Sequences were obtained from blood. These receptors were collected from a human donor with ulcerative colitis or Crohn's disease, or a healthy co-twin of an affected twin (not recorded which). Both conserved end residues are part of each CDR3.

>TRBJ2-7|TRBV11-2
CASSVLSHQGEQYF
>TRBJ2-1|TRBV21-1
CASTTWAGSYNEQFF
>TRBJ2-7|TRBV18
CASSPLSIRDRAPYEQYF
>TRBJ1-1|TRBV12-3/TRBV12-4
CASSLGTGAEAFF
>TRBJ2-7|TRBV6-5
CASRQGNEQYF
>TRBJ1-3|TRBV5-4
CASSRQGSSGNTIYF
>TRBJ2-2|TRBV7-7
CASSSGTWAEGLRTGELFF
>TRBJ2-2|TRBV5-1
CASRDRLTGELFF
>TRBJ2-1|TRBV29-1
CSVQPSNYEQFF
>TRBJ2-1|TRBV5-8
CASSLRSKALYNEQFF
>TRBJ2-3|TRBV24-1
CATSDPGRTGGASRDTQYF
>TRBJ1-4|TRBV29-1
CSVTGLRDEKLFF
>TRBJ2-1|TRBV14
CASSQGTSGNEQFF
>TRBJ1-1|TRBV5-1
CASSSQDRANTEAFF
>TRBJ2-1|TRBV6-5
CASSYSRTSGSISGGEQFF
>TRBJ2-2|TRBV10-3
CAITPSGRDSGELFF
>TRBJ2-1|TRBV20-1
CSLRLAVYNEQFF
>TRBJ2-1|TRBV11-2
CASSFSGRAGSYNEQFF
>TRBJ1-1|TRBV12-3/TRBV12-4
CASSPLGGVTEAFF
>TRBJ1-4|TRBV21-1
CASSQSWTGVATNEKLFF
>TRBJ2-1|TRBV7-2
CASGQREKQFF
>TRBJ1-4|TRBV7-9
CASSLDSLNEKLFF